The 17 T cell receptor beta chains in this list originate from one sample, sequenced in a study of cytotoxic CD8 clonotypes in ibrutinib-treated CLL. The protocol was immunoSEQ multiplex PCR, while the TCRdb copy is restricted to in-frame clones and leaves out a portion. The sample yields hundreds of thousands of clones, roughly 70% seen once. Material: PBMCs, obtained after 24 months of ibrutinib treatment. Receptors originate from a human donor with chronic lymphocytic leukemia.

Written as DNA, the CDR3 is TGTGCCAGCAGTTTATTTCCGACTAGCGGGAGGCACACCGGGGAGCTGTTTTTT. It is translated as CASSLFPTSGRHTGELFF. The gene calls are TRBV28 and TRBJ2-2; 13 bases are shared with TRBD2. The CDR3 covers 18 residues. Germline CDR1 and CDR2: MDHEN and SYDVKM. Germline trimming cut 1 base from V and 3 bases from J; bases unmatched to any gene: 5.

This clone has only a few counts. The rearrangement uses TRBV27 and TRBJ1-2; no definite D call. With 0 bases removed from V and 3 bases from J, the gap between germline ends came to 8 bases. The CDR3 consists of 14 residues. Germline CDR1 reads MNHEY; CDR2 reads SMNVEV (reference sequence). CDR3 sequence (DNA): TGTGCCAGCAGTTTATCGTGGTCCCACTATGGCTACACCTTC. Translating it yields CASSLSWSHYGYTF.

The chain combines TRBV13 with TRBJ1-1; D unclear. Germline lookup yields CDR1 PRHDT and CDR2 FYEKMQ (reference sequence). This CDR3 is built from 12 residues. Trimming cost V 4 bases and J 2 bases, with 5 bases left between them. Here the CDR3 DNA reads TGTGCCAGCAGCTACCGTAACACTGAAGCTTTCTTT. Protein product: CASSYRNTEAFF.

This clone was counted a single time. This chain joins TRBV5-1 and TRBJ2-3, with 13 bases matching TRBD2. The CDR3 has 17 residues. Germline V lookup: CDR1 SGHRS, CDR2 YFSETQ. The V segment lost 4 bases and the J segment 0 bases; nucleotides outside the gene matches: 5. DNA for the CDR3: TGCGCCAGCAGCACAGGGACTAGCGGGACTAGCACAGATACGCAGTATTTT. It is translated as CASSTGTSGTSTDTQYF.

This clone was recorded a few times. This chain links TRBV5-5 with TRBJ1-1, with no clear D. Germline assignment: CDR1 SGHKS and CDR2 YYEKEE (reference sequence). The CDR3 has 12 residues. V lost 4 bases and J 3 bases, leaving 7 bases between the germline ends. CDR3 coding DNA: TGTGCCAGCAGCGAGGAGGACACTGAAGCTTTCTTT. Translated: CASSEEDTEAFF.

The chain combines TRBV29-1 with TRBJ2-3; 12 nucleotides agree with TRBD1. With V trimmed by 1 base and J by 5 bases, 10 bases remained unmatched. This CDR3 contains 17 residues. Looked up from germline, CDR1 is SQVTM and CDR2 is ANQGSEA. The CDR3 DNA reads TGCAGCGTTGAAGGCCTCCGGGACAGGGGGCCCAAAGATACGCAGTATTTT. This encodes CSVEGLRDRGPKDTQYF.

This clone occurred once. This rearrangement joins TRBV9 to TRBJ2-7; 9 nucleotides align to TRBD2. Germline values: CDR1 SGDLS, CDR2 YYNGEE. This CDR3 spans 16 amino acids. The V gene end was trimmed by 4 bases and the J gene end by 0 bases; junction bases not matched to a gene: 8. The chain's CDR3 is CASSPRSSGSSYEQYF. CDR3 coding DNA: TGTGCCAGCAGCCCCCGCAGTAGCGGGAGCTCCTACGAGCAGTACTTC.

This clone was observed a few times. The genes are TRBV28 and TRBJ2-3; no clear D gene. V shed 6 bases and J shed 6 bases, with 10 bases lying between them. CDR1 MDHEN and CDR2 SYDVKM come from the germline V gene. This CDR3 contains 12 residues. In DNA form, the CDR3 reads TGTGCCAGCAGGGAGAGAACGGATACGCAGTATTTT. It yields the protein CASRERTDTQYF.

The V call is TRBV5-4, the J call TRBJ1-2, with a weak D call TRBD1 (6 bases). The germline V and J ends were trimmed by 0 bases and 5 bases, with 14 bases remaining between them. The germline CDR1 and CDR2 sequences are SGHNT and YYREEE (reference sequence). CDR3 length: 15 residues. The CDR3 protein is CASSLADRFGYGYTF. The CDR3 DNA follows: TGTGCCAGCAGCTTGGCCGACAGGTTCGGGTATGGCTACACCTTC.

This chain joins TRBV4-3 and TRBJ1-1; unclear D gene. Germline CDR1 is LGHNA and CDR2 is YSLEER. The CDR3 spans 16 residues. Trimming took 0 bases from V and 3 from J, leaving 14 bases between them. CDR3 nucleotide sequence: TGCGCCAGCAGCCAAGATTGGCTGTCCGGGTACACTGAAGCTTTCTTT. It codes for CASSQDWLSGYTEAFF.

The gene calls are TRBV6-5 and TRBJ2-7, with 8 nucleotides matching TRBD1. Germline V gene sequence: CDR1 MNHEY, CDR2 SVGAGI. Trimming at V came to 6 bases and at J to 6 bases, leaving 10 bases not matched to a gene. The CDR3 runs 14 residues. The CDR3 DNA is TGTGCCAGCAGCTTTTTGGGGACAGGTAGCGAGCAGTACTTC. This encodes CASSFLGTGSEQYF.

This clone has more than one count but fewer than ten. V usage is TRBV7-3 and J usage is TRBJ2-1, with 8 bases identical to TRBD2. CDR1 and CDR2 (germline): SGHTA, FQGTGA. Losses at the gene ends were 0 bases for V and 8 bases for J; bases not matched to a gene: 6. This CDR3 region has 15 residues. The CDR3 DNA reads as TGTGCCAGCAGCTTAACCCCGGGAGGGCCGGATGAGCAGTTCTTC. It translates to CASSLTPGGPDEQFF.

Ten or more counts support this clone. V usage is TRBV27 and J usage is TRBJ1-4; D is ambiguous. Trimming removed 5 bases at V and 5 bases at J, with 12 bases between. Germline values: CDR1 MNHEY, CDR2 SMNVEV (reference sequence). The CDR3 sequence is 14 residues long. CDR3 sequence (DNA): TGTGCCAGCAGTCCACTCGGAGGAAATGAAAAACTGTTTTTT. Its translation: CASSPLGGNEKLFF.

The V call is TRBV11-3, the J call TRBJ2-1; D remains ambiguous. CDR1 SGHNT and CDR2 YENEEA come from the germline V gene. CDR3 length: 14 residues. Between the trimmed V and J ends, which lost 5 bases and 1 base, there was a span of 9 bases. The CDR3: CASSRGGSYNEQFF. The CDR3 DNA sequence: TGTGCCAGCAGCCGAGGTGGTTCCTACAATGAGCAGTTCTTC.

The count of this clone is one. The V gene is TRBV27, the J gene TRBJ2-1; TRBD2 agrees at 10 bases. V was clipped by 4 bases and J by 0 bases; unmatched bases: 6. CDR3 length: 17 residues. Looked up from germline, CDR1 is MNHEY and CDR2 is SMNVEV (reference sequence). This CDR3 reads CASSSETSGPSYNEQFF. CDR3 nucleotides: TGTGCCAGCAGTTCTGAGACTAGCGGGCCCTCCTACAATGAGCAGTTCTTC.

The chain joins TRBV2 to TRBJ2-7; 7 bases fit TRBD1. The J segment lost 10 bases and the V segment lost 6 bases, leaving 6 bases of the junction unmatched. CDR1 and CDR2 from the germline V gene are SNHLY and FYNNEI. The CDR3 has 11 amino acids. The CDR3 loop reads CASRTGAAQYF. For the CDR3, the DNA is TGTGCCAGCAGAACAGGGGCGGCACAGTACTTC.

The V call is TRBV7-8, the J call TRBJ1-2; 7 bases are shared with TRBD1. Trimming cost V 2 bases and J 7 bases; bases outside gene matches: 1. The CDR3 consists of 12 residues. Germline loops: CDR1 SGHVS, CDR2 FQNEAQ. CDR3 amino acids: CASSLQGGGYTF. In DNA form, the CDR3 reads TGTGCCAGCAGCTTACAGGGGGGTGGCTACACCTTC.